What follows are 17 T cell receptor beta chains derived from one specimen sequenced in a study of blood T cell repertoires in COVID-19. Measured with immunoSEQ multiplex PCR; TCRdb has only the in-frame clones, and not every one. The sample records some 100,000 clones, 80% to 90% being singletons. Sequences were obtained from PBMCs or T cells enriched from blood (not recorded which). The receptor set was obtained from a woman aged 45-59 years who had recovered from COVID-19.

V is TRBV5-1 and J is TRBJ1-2; TRBD1 agrees at 9 bases. J was trimmed by 7 bases and V by 2 bases; bases with no gene match: 3. Germline lookup yields CDR1 SGHRS and CDR2 YFSETQ. The length of the CDR3 is 13 residues. CDR3 sequence reads: CASSLQGASGYTF. In DNA form, the CDR3 reads TGCGCCAGCAGCTTACAGGGGGCGAGTGGCTACACCTTC. The full variable domain, its missing parts supplied by reference TRBV5-1 and TRBJ1-2, is KAGVTQTPRYLIKTRGQQVTLSCSPISGHRSVSWYQQTPGQGLQFLFEYFSETQRNKGNFPGRFSGRQFSNSRSEMNVSTLELGDSALYLCASSLQGASGYTFGSGTRLTVV.

This sequence joins TRBV24-1 and TRBJ2-3, with no clear D. The V gene lost 3 bases and the J gene lost 2 bases, with 11 bases spanning the gap. The CDR3 is made up of 15 amino acids. Germline assignment: CDR1 KGHDR and CDR2 SFDVKD. CDR3 sequence reads: CATSDPGPSTDTQYF. Here the CDR3 DNA reads TGTGCCACCAGTGATCCGGGTCCCTCCACAGATACGCAGTATTTT.

The V gene is TRBV15, the J gene TRBJ1-5; TRBD1 is a possible D gene (5 bases). With 1 base removed from V and 2 bases from J, the gap between germline ends came to 12 bases. This CDR3 is 16 amino acids long. Germline values: CDR1 LNHNV, CDR2 YYDKDF (reference sequence). CDR3 bases: TGTGCCACCAGCAGAGTCCAGGGTCCGGGCAATCAGCCCCAGCATTTT. Its protein product is CATSRVQGPGNQPQHF.

This chain joins TRBV27 and TRBJ1-2, with D perhaps matching TRBD1 (5 bases). V was trimmed by 3 bases and J by 8 bases, leaving 25 bases between them. CDR1 and CDR2 (germline): MNHEY, SMNVEV (reference sequence). The CDR3 has 17 amino acids. This CDR3 is CASSLSQGLEGDRGYTF. The CDR3 coding sequence is TGTGCCAGCAGTTTGTCCCAGGGCCTGGAAGGGGATCGGGGCTACACCTTC.

V is TRBV5-6 and J is TRBJ2-7; the match to TRBD2 covers 7 bases. Losses at the gene ends were 0 bases for V and 0 bases for J; bases not matched to a gene: 9. Germline values: CDR1 SGHDT, CDR2 YYEEEE. The CDR3 is 17 residues long. CDR3 protein: CASSLGWSAGSSYEQYF. CDR3 bases: TGTGCCAGCAGCTTGGGGTGGTCAGCGGGGAGCTCCTACGAGCAGTACTTC.

The chain recombines TRBV7-3 with TRBJ2-1; 12 nucleotides agree with TRBD2. Losses at the gene ends were 3 bases for V and 14 bases for J; bases not matched to a gene: 5. Germline V gene data show CDR1 as SGHTA and CDR2 as FQGTGA. The CDR3 is 13 residues long. CDR3 sequence (DNA): TGTGCCAGCAGCTTCGAAAGGACTAGCGGGAAGTTCTTC. Protein sequence: CASSFERTSGKFF.

The chain employs TRBV10-3 and TRBJ2-1; the D gene is possibly TRBD2 (5 bases). The length of the CDR3 is 14 residues. Germline assignment: CDR1 ENHRY and CDR2 SYGVKD. V lost 0 bases, J lost 7 bases, and 10 bases lay in between. The CDR3 loop is CAISESGITNEQFF. CDR3 bases: TGTGCCATCAGTGAGTCCGGGATTACGAATGAGCAGTTCTTC.

This rearrangement joins TRBV7-6 to TRBJ1-1, with 7 positions matching TRBD1. Germline V gene sequence: CDR1 SGHVS, CDR2 FNYEAQ. The CDR3 runs to 17 residues. Trimming cost V 7 bases and J 1 base; bases outside gene matches: 15. CDR3 amino acids: CASTDLSGQTKNTEAFF. The CDR3 coding sequence is TGTGCCAGCACCGACTTATCGGGACAGACTAAGAACACTGAAGCTTTCTTT.

This chain joins TRBV3-1 (or the pseudogene TRBV3-2) and TRBJ2-7, with D maybe TRBD2 (5 bases). V gave up 3 bases and J gave up 5 bases, with 17 bases separating them. Germline V gene lookup returns CDR1 LGHDT and CDR2 YNNKEL (reference sequence). The CDR3 extends over 15 amino acids. The CDR3 DNA reads as TGTGCCAGCAGCCAGGCGGTTCGGGGAAGTAACGAGCAGTACTTC. Amino acid sequence: CASSQAVRGSNEQYF.

The V gene is TRBV12-5, the J gene TRBJ2-1, with 9 bases identical to TRBD2. CDR3 length: 15 residues. With V trimmed by 5 bases and J by 5 bases, 7 bases remained unmatched. Germline loops: CDR1 LGHNT, CDR2 FRNRAP. The CDR3 loop is CASGKTSGRDNEQFF. DNA of the CDR3: TGTGCTAGTGGTAAGACTAGCGGCAGGGACAATGAGCAGTTCTTC.

The chain carries TRBV28 and TRBJ2-7; 7 nucleotides agree with TRBD1. This CDR3 contains 13 residues. Germline V gene sequence: CDR1 MDHEN, CDR2 SYDVKM. Germline trimming cut 7 bases from V and 7 bases from J; bases unmatched to any gene: 10. CDR3 nucleotide sequence: TGTGCCAGCACGGGACAGCCCTTGGGAGAGCAGTACTTC. It is translated as CASTGQPLGEQYF.

V gene TRBV24-1 combines with J gene TRBJ2-7, with a possible D match to TRBD1 (6 bases). This CDR3 comprises 13 residues. Trimming cost V 4 bases and J 2 bases, with 8 bases left between them. Germline V gene data show CDR1 as KGHDR and CDR2 as SFDVKD. The CDR3 loop is CATSEQGTYEQYF. DNA for the CDR3: TGTGCCACCAGTGAACAGGGTACCTACGAGCAGTACTTC.

The chain employs TRBV21-1 and TRBJ2-4; the D call of TRBD1 is as the table states it, not checked on the DNA. The J call may be in error: the DNA end matches TRBJ2-1 better. TRBV21-1 is a recognized pseudogene. The CDR3 covers 15 residues. CDR3 DNA: TGTGCCAGCAGCCCCCCAGGGGACCCCATGAACATTCAGTTCTTC. Its protein product is CASSPPGDPMNIQFF.

This chain connects TRBV7-9 to TRBJ1-1, with D maybe TRBD1 (5 bases). Germline V gene data show CDR1 as SEHNR and CDR2 as FQNEAQ (reference sequence). V dropped 1 base and J dropped 3 bases, with 6 bases sitting between them. The CDR3 totals 13 residues. For the CDR3, the DNA is TGTGCCAGCAGCTTAGGACAGCACACTGAAGCTTTCTTT. Translating gives CASSLGQHTEAFF. The entire variable domain, with the rest obtained from reference TRBV7-9 and TRBJ1-1, is as follows: DTGVSQNPRHKITKRGQNVTFRCDPISEHNRLYWYRQTLGQGPEFLTYFQNEAQLEKSRLLSDRFSAERPKGSFSTLEIQRTEQGDSAMYLCASSLGQHTEAFFGQGTRLTVV.

The J gene is TRBJ2-3, the V gene TRBV28; 7 nucleotides match TRBD2. CDR3 length: 16 amino acids. The germline gives CDR1 MDHEN, CDR2 SYDVKM. Losses at the gene ends were 2 bases for V and 4 bases for J; bases not matched to a gene: 9. CDR3 loop: CASSLNAGRGPDTQYF. Here the CDR3 DNA reads TGTGCCAGCAGTTTAAATGCGGGGAGGGGCCCAGATACGCAGTATTTT.

In its sample, this clone was seen a few times. The chain couples TRBV9 to TRBJ1-3, with D maybe TRBD1 (6 bases). Per germline, CDR1 SGDLS and CDR2 YYNGEE. V was pared by 0 bases and J by 3 bases, with 13 bases between. The CDR3 covers 16 residues. CDR3 amino acids: CASSVVGGQGGNTIYF. The CDR3 DNA sequence: TGTGCCAGCAGCGTAGTTGGGGGACAAGGTGGAAACACCATATATTTT.

The chain joins TRBV7-8 to TRBJ1-2; D is uncertain. Germline V CDR1 and CDR2: SGHVS, FQNEAQ. Trimming shortened V by 5 bases and J by 1 base, and 8 bases separated the two germline ends. CDR3 length: 13 residues. The CDR3 bases are TGTGCCAGCAGCGAGAAAGTTAACTATGGCTACACCTTC. Its protein is CASSEKVNYGYTF. Drawing the rest from reference TRBV7-8 and TRBJ1-2, the complete variable domain is GAGVSQSPRYKVAKRGQDVALRCDPISGHVSLFWYQQALGQGPEFLTYFQNEAQLDKSGLPSDRFFAERPEGSVSTLKIQRTQQEDSAVYLCASSEKVNYGYTFGSGTRLTVV.